This T cell receptor (beta chain) was profiled in a study of T cells after yellow fever vaccination. The CDR3 has 14 amino acids. The germline gives CDR1 LGHNA, CDR2 YSLEER. The junction had 6 bases not matched to a gene; V was cut back by 4 bases and J by 4 bases. TCRdb ran MiXCR on the 5' RACE reads and lists one entry per CDR3 protein. The sample contains roughly 500,000 distinct CDR3 sequences, less than 20% of which appear only once. The source was PBMCs, collected 15 days after the yellow fever booster vaccination. The origin of this receptor is a man aged 30 to 45 who received the YFV17D yellow fever vaccine. V gene TRBV4-3 combines with J gene TRBJ2-5, with TRBD1 matching 7 bases. The CDR3 loop is CASSRTRDRETQYF. The CDR3 nucleotides read TGCGCCAGCAGCCGCACCCGGGACAGAGAGACCCAGTACTTC.